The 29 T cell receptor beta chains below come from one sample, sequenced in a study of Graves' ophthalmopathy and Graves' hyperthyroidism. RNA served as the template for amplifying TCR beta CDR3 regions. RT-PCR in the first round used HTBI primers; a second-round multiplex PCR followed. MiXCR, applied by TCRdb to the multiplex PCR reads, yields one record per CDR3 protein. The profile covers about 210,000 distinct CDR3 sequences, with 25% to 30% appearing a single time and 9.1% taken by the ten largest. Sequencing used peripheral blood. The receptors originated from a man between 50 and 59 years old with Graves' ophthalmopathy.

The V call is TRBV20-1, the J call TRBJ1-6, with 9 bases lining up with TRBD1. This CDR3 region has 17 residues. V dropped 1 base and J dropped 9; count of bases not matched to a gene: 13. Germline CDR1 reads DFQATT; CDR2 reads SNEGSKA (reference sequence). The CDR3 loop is CSARVPDRTGETSPLHF. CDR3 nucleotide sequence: TGCAGTGCTAGAGTCCCTGACAGGACAGGGGAGACTTCACCCCTCCACTTT.

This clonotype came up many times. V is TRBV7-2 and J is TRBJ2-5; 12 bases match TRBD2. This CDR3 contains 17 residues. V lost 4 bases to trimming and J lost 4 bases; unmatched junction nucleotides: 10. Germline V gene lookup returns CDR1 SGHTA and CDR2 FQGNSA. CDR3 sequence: CASSSRTSGISAETQYF. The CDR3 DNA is TGTGCCAGCAGCTCTAGGACTAGCGGGATATCTGCAGAGACCCAGTACTTC.

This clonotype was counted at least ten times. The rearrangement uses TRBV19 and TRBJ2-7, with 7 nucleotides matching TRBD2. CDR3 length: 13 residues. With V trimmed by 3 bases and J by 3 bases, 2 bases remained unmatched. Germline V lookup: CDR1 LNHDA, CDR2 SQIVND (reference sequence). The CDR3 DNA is TGTGCCAGTAGTATGGGCGGGGGCTACGAGCAGTACTTC. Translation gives CASSMGGGYEQYF.

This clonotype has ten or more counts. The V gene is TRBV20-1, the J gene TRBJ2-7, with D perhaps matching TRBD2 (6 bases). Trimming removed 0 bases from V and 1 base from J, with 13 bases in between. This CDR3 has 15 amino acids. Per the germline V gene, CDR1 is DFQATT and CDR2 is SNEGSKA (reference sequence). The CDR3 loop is CSARDLARGSYEQYF. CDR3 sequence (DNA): TGCAGTGCTAGAGATCTTGCGCGGGGTTCCTACGAGCAGTACTTC.

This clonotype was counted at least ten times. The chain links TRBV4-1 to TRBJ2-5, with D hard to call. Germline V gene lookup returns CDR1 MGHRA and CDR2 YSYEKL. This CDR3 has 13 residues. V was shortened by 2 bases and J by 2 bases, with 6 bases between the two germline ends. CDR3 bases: TGCGCCAGCAGCCAACCTCAACAAGAGACCCAGTACTTC. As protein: CASSQPQQETQYF.

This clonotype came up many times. The DNA of the CDR3 is TGTGCCAGCAGTTTAAGACAGCACACCGGGGAGCTGTTTTTT. This sequence encodes CASSLRQHTGELFF. The chain links TRBV28 to TRBJ2-2; TRBD1 might be the D (5 bases). Germline CDR1 MDHEN, CDR2 SYDVKM. The CDR3 runs 14 residues. Trimming stripped 2 bases from V and 3 bases from J, with 7 bases between.

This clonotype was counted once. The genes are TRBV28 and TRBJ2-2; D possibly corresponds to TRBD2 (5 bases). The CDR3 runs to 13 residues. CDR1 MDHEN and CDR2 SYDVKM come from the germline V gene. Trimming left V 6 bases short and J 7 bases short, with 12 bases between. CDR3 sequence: CASSREGNGELFF. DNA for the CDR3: TGTGCCAGCAGCCGGGAAGGGAACGGGGAGCTGTTTTTT.

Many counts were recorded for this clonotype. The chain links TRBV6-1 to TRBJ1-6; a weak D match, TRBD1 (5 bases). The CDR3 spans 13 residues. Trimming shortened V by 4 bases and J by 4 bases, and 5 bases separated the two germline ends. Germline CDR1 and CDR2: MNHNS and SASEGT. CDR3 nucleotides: TGTGCCAGCAGTGGACAGTATAATTCACCCCTCCACTTT. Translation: CASSGQYNSPLHF.

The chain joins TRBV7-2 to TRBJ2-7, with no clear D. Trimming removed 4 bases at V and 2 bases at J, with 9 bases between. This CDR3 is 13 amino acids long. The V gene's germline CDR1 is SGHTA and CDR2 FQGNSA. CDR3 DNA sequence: TGTGCCAGCAGCTACGTTATGGCCTACGAGCAGTACTTC. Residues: CASSYVMAYEQYF. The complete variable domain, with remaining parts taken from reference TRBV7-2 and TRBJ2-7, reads GAGVSQSPSNKVTEKGKDVELRCDPISGHTALYWYRQSLGQGLEFLIYFQGNSAPDKSGLPSDRFSAERTGGSVSTLTIQRTQQEDSAVYLCASSYVMAYEQYFGPGTRLTVT.

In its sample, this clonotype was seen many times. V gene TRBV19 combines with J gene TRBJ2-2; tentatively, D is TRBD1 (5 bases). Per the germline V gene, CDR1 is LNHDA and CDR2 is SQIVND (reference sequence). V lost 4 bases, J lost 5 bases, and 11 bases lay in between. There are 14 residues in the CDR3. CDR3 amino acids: CASSRSQGTGELFF. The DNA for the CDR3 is TGTGCCAGTAGTAGATCGCAGGGTACCGGGGAGCTGTTTTTT.

The CDR3 nucleotides read TGTGCCAGCAGCGTAGGGGGGGACGAGCAGTACTTC. Amino acid sequence: CASSVGGDEQYF. The genes are TRBV12-3 or TRBV12-4 and TRBJ2-7, with a possible D match to TRBD2 (7 bases). CDR3 length equals 12 residues. The V and J ends lost 6 bases and 5 bases respectively, with 11 bases between them.

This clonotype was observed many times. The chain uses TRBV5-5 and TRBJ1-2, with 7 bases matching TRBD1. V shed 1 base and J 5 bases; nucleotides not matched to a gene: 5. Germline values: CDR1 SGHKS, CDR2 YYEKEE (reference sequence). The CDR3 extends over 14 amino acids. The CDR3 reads CASSLRGTEYGYTF. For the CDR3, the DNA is TGTGCCAGCAGCTTGAGAGGGACAGAATATGGCTACACCTTC.

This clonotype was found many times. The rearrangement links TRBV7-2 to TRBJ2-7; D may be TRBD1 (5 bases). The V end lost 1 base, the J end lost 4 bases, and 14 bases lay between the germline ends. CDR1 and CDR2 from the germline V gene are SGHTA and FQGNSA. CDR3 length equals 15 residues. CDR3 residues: CASSLDPGSTYEQYF. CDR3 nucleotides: TGTGCCAGCAGCTTAGACCCAGGGTCCACATACGAGCAGTACTTC.

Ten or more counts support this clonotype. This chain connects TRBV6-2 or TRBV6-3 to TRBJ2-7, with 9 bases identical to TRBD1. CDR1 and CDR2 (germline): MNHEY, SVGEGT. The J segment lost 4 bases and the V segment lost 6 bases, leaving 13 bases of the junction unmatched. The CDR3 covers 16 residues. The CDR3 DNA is TGTGCCAGCAGCTCTATCATCTCGACAGGGGGTTACGAGCAGTACTTC. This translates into CASSSIISTGGYEQYF.

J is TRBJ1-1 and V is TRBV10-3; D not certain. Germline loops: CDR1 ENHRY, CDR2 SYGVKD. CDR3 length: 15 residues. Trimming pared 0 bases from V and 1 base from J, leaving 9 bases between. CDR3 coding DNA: TGTGCCATCAGTGAGTCCCCACAGCAGAACACTGAAGCTTTCTTT. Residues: CAISESPQQNTEAFF.

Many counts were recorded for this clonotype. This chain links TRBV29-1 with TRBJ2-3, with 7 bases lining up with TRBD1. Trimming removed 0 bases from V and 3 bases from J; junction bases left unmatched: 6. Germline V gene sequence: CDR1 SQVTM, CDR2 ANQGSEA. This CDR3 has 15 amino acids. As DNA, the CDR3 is TGCAGCGTTGAAGATACAGGGGACGGAACAGATACGCAGTATTTT. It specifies CSVEDTGDGTDTQYF.

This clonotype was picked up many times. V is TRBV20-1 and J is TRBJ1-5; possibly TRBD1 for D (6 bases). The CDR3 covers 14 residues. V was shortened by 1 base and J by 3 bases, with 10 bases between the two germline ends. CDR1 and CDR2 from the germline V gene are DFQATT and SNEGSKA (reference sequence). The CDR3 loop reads CSARGGANNQPQHF. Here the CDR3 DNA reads TGCAGTGCTAGAGGGGGGGCCAACAATCAGCCCCAGCATTTT.

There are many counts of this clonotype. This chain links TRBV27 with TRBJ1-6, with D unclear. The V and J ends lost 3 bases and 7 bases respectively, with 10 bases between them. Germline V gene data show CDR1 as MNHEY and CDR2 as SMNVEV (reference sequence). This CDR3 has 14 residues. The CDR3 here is CASSFGAGNSPLHF. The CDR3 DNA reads TGTGCCAGCAGTTTCGGCGCCGGCAATTCACCCCTCCACTTT.

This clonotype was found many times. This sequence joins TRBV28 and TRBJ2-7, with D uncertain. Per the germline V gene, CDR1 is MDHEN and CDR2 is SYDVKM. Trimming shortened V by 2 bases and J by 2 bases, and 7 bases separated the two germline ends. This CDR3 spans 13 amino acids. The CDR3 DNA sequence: TGTGCCAGCAGTTTAGGCCTTACCTACGAGCAGTACTTC. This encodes CASSLGLTYEQYF.

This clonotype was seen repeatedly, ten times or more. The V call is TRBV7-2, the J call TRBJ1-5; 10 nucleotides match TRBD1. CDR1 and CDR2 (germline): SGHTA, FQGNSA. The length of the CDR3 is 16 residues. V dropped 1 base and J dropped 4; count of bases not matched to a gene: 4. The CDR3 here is CASSLGADRGNQPQHF. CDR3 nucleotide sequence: TGTGCCAGCAGCTTAGGAGCGGACAGGGGGAATCAGCCCCAGCATTTT.

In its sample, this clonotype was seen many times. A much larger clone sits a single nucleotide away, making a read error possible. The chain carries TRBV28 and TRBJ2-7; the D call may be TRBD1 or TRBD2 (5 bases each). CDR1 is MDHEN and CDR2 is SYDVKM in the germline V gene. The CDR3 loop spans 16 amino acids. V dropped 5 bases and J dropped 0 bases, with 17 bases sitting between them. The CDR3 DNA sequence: TGTGCCAGCAGTGCCCGGGACGTTCCTAGCTCCTACGAGCAGTACTTC. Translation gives CASSARDVPSSYEQYF.

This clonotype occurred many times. The CDR3 region is CSVDTSGKETQYF. The CDR3 DNA reads TGCAGCGTTGATACTAGCGGGAAAGAGACCCAGTACTTC. The chain employs TRBV29-1 and TRBJ2-5; 10 bases map to TRBD2. Germline values: CDR1 SQVTM, CDR2 ANQGSEA. CDR3 size: 13 residues. The V and J ends lost 3 bases and 3 bases, in that order; junction bases with no gene match: 1.

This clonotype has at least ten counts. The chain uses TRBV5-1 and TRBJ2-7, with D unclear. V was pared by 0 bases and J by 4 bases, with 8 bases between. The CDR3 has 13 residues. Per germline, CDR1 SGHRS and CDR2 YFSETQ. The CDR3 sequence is CASSLGHPYEQYF. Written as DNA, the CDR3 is TGCGCCAGCAGCTTGGGACACCCTTACGAGCAGTACTTC.

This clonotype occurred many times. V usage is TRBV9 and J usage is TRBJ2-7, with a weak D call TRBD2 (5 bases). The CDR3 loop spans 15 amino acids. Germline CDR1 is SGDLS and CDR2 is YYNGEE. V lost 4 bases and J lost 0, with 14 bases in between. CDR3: CASSPRAESSYEQYF. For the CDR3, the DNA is TGTGCCAGCAGCCCCAGAGCGGAAAGCTCCTACGAGCAGTACTTC.

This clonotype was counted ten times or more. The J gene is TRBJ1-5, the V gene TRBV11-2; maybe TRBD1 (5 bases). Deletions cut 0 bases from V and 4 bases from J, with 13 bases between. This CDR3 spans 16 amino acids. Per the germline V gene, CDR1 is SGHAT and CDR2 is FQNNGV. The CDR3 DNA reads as TGTGCCAGCAGCTTAGAGACAGTGGACGGGAATCAGCCCCAGCATTTT. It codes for CASSLETVDGNQPQHF. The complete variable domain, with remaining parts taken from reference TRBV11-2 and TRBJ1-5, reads EAGVAQSPRYKIIEKRQSVAFWCNPISGHATLYWYQQILGQGPKLLIQFQNNGVVDDSQLPKDRFSAERLKGVDSTLKIQPAKLEDSAVYLCASSLETVDGNQPQHFGDGTRLSIL.

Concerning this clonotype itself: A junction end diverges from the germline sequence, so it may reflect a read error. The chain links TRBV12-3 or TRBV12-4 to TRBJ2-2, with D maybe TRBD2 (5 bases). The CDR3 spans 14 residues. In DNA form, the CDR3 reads TGTGCCAGCAGTTTGAGGGAAAACATCGGGGAGCTGTTTTTT. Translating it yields CASSLRENIGELFF.

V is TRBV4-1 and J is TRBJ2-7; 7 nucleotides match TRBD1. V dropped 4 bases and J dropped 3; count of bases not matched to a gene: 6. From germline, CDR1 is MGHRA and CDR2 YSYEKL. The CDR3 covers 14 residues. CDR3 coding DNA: TGCGCCAGCAGCCGACCGGGACAGCACTACGAGCAGTACTTC. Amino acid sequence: CASSRPGQHYEQYF.

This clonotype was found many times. CDR3 nucleotide sequence: TGTGCCAGCAGCGTAGCAAAGGGCAGGGGGCAACAGTACTTC. Its protein product is CASSVAKGRGQQYF. The chain carries TRBV9 and TRBJ2-4, with 8 bases identical to TRBD1. Germline V gene lookup returns CDR1 SGDLS and CDR2 YYNGEE. CDR3 length: 14 amino acids. The V segment lost 0 bases and the J segment 13 bases; nucleotides outside the gene matches: 9.

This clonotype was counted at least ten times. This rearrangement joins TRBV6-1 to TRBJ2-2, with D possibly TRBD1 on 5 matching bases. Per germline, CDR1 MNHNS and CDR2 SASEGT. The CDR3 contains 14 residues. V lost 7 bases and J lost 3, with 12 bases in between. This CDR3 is CASKQRQYTGELFF. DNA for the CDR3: TGTGCCAGCAAACAGCGACAGTACACCGGGGAGCTGTTTTTT.